A single sample is the source of the 32 T cell receptor beta chains below, sequenced in a study of T cell changes during pregnancy in multiple sclerosis. Sequencing was performed with immunoSEQ multiplex PCR; in TCRdb, only in-frame clones are kept and a portion is missing. The profile shows under 95,000 clones, about 93% of them singletons. The specimen comprised peripheral blood, sampled in the second trimester of pregnancy. The source of these receptors is a female donor in good health, enrolled as a control in a pregnancy study.

The rearrangement joins TRBV4-1 to TRBJ2-5, with D tentatively TRBD2 (6 bases). The V gene's germline CDR1 is MGHRA and CDR2 YSYEKL. The CDR3 is 14 amino acids. The V end was cut by 1 base, the J end by 2 bases, with 8 bases between. The CDR3 here is CASSQVGGQETQYF. CDR3 nucleotides: TGCGCCAGCAGCCAAGTGGGAGGACAAGAGACCCAGTACTTC.

About this clone: Other nucleotide sequences from this sample produce the same CDR3. The V and J genes are TRBV6-1 and TRBJ2-2; 8 nucleotides agree with TRBD1. Germline CDR1 MNHNS, CDR2 SASEGT. The CDR3 spans 15 residues. V lost 6 bases to trimming and J lost 0 bases; unmatched junction nucleotides: 3. The CDR3 loop reads CASSEQGANTGELFF. In DNA form, the CDR3 reads TGTGCCAGCAGCGAACAGGGGGCGAACACCGGGGAGCTGTTTTTT.

This chain uses TRBV18 with TRBJ1-1; D is uncertain. There are 13 residues in the CDR3. Germline CDR1 and CDR2: KGHSH and LQKENI. Trimming pared 2 bases from V and 2 bases from J, leaving 6 bases between. The CDR3 region is CASSPSVNTEAFF. The CDR3 DNA sequence: TGTGCCAGCTCACCATCCGTCAACACTGAAGCTTTCTTT.

The CDR3 DNA reads as TGTGCCATCAGTTTAGCGCGGGACAGGGCCCCCTACAATGAGCAGTTCTTC. Amino acid sequence: CAISLARDRAPYNEQFF. V is TRBV10-3 and J is TRBJ2-1, with TRBD1 matching over 9 bases. Trimming cost V 5 bases and J 2 bases; bases outside gene matches: 10. From germline, CDR1 is ENHRY and CDR2 SYGVKD. CDR3 length: 17 residues.

The chain recombines TRBV2 with TRBJ2-3; D gene unclear. The CDR3 contains 12 residues. The germline CDR1 and CDR2 sequences are SNHLY and FYNNEI. V was pared by 6 bases and J by 3 bases, with 7 bases between. This chain's CDR3 is CASSPQTDTQYF. The CDR3 DNA reads as TGTGCCAGCAGCCCCCAAACAGATACGCAGTATTTT.

The V gene is TRBV19, the J gene TRBJ2-5; no firm D call. Trimming took off 1 base at V and 5 bases at J, with 14 bases between the two ends. This CDR3 spans 15 amino acids. Germline V CDR1 and CDR2: LNHDA, SQIVND (reference sequence). DNA of the CDR3: TGTGCCAGTAGTATAGCGGGTTACCTCAGCGAGACCCAGTACTTC. Protein: CASSIAGYLSETQYF.

The J gene is TRBJ1-5, the V gene TRBV28; 9 bases align to TRBD1. Germline CDR1 MDHEN, CDR2 SYDVKM. CDR3 length: 16 residues. Germline trimming cut 4 bases from V and 0 bases from J; bases unmatched to any gene: 4. As DNA, the CDR3 is TGTGCCAGCAGTTCGGGACAGGGTGATAGCAATCAGCCCCAGCATTTT. Translation gives CASSSGQGDSNQPQHF.

The chain joins TRBV28 to TRBJ1-2, with 9 bases that match TRBD1. Germline-derived CDR1 and CDR2 are MDHEN and SYDVKM. The CDR3 is 14 residues long. V was clipped by 6 bases and J by 4 bases; unmatched bases: 6. CDR3 nucleotides: TGTGCCAGCAGCACTGGACAGGGGACCTATGGCTACACCTTC. Its protein is CASSTGQGTYGYTF.

The chain is built from TRBV7-2 and TRBJ2-4; D call uncertain. Germline CDR1 and CDR2: SGHTA and FQGNSA. V lost 1 base, J lost 1 base, and 14 bases lay in between. The CDR3 has 17 amino acids. Written as DNA, the CDR3 is TGTGCCAGCAGCTTAGGAGTCGTGCGAACGGCCAAAAACATTCAGTACTTC. This sequence encodes CASSLGVVRTAKNIQYF.

The V call is TRBV28, the J call TRBJ2-7, with 8 bases lining up with TRBD1. V lost 4 bases and J lost 6; bases outside the gene matches: 8. This CDR3 is built from 14 residues. Germline V lookup: CDR1 MDHEN, CDR2 SYDVKM. For the CDR3, the DNA is TGTGCCAGCAGTTCGACAGGGGAGGAGGCCGAGCAGTACTTC. Translated, it gives CASSSTGEEAEQYF.

This clone was seen at least ten times. The chain is built from TRBV4-2 and TRBJ2-5; 8 bases map to TRBD2. CDR1 is LGHNA, CDR2 YNFKEQ, per germline. This CDR3 is 15 amino acids long. J lost 1 base, V lost 0 bases, and 1 base had no gene match. CDR3 bases: TGTGCCAGCAGCCAAGATCGGGAGGGCCAAGAGACCCAGTACTTC. Translating gives CASSQDREGQETQYF.

The V gene is TRBV4-2, the J gene TRBJ1-5, with unresolved D. The germline gives CDR1 LGHNA, CDR2 YNFKEQ. The CDR3 spans 13 residues. Trimming pared 4 bases from V and 2 bases from J, leaving 6 bases between. CDR3 amino acids: CASSPGGNQPQHF. The CDR3 DNA reads TGTGCCAGCAGCCCCGGAGGCAATCAGCCCCAGCATTTT.

V is TRBV2 and J is TRBJ1-6; 7 bases are a match to TRBD1. Germline V CDR1 and CDR2: SNHLY, FYNNEI. Germline trimming cut 8 bases from V and 6 bases from J; bases unmatched to any gene: 13. CDR3 length equals 16 residues. The CDR3 nucleotides read TGTGCCAGCCATCCCCATGGAGGGGGCTCTAATTCACCCCTCCACTTT. This sequence encodes CASHPHGGGSNSPLHF.

The chain employs TRBV7-9 and TRBJ2-3, with a weak D call TRBD1 (6 bases). The CDR3 totals 16 residues. With 1 base removed from V and 3 bases from J, the gap between germline ends came to 14 bases. Germline-derived CDR1 and CDR2 are SEHNR and FQNEAQ (reference sequence). The CDR3 protein is CASSLVDTGFTDTQYF. The CDR3 DNA sequence: TGTGCCAGCAGCTTAGTAGATACAGGGTTTACAGATACGCAGTATTTT.

V and J are TRBV28 and TRBJ2-1; D is perhaps TRBD1 (5 bases). From germline, CDR1 is MDHEN and CDR2 SYDVKM. Trimming removed 2 bases from V and 6 bases from J, with 8 bases in between. This CDR3 comprises 13 residues. Written as DNA, the CDR3 is TGTGCCAGCAGTTTAAGCAGGGTCAATGAGCAGTTCTTC. This sequence encodes CASSLSRVNEQFF.

The chain combines TRBV5-1 with TRBJ2-7; TRBD2 aligns across 11 bases. Germline V CDR1 and CDR2: SGHRS, YFSETQ. This CDR3 spans 17 amino acids. Unmatched junction bases numbered 6, after V lost 1 base and J lost 0 bases. The CDR3 coding sequence is TGCGCCAGCAGCTTGACTAGCGGGAGTCCAGGCTCCTACGAGCAGTACTTC. This sequence encodes CASSLTSGSPGSYEQYF.

V gene TRBV5-1 combines with J gene TRBJ2-5, with D perhaps TRBD1 (5 bases). Germline values: CDR1 SGHRS, CDR2 YFSETQ. This CDR3 comprises 15 residues. V lost 3 bases to trimming and J lost 0 bases, with 12 bases between them. The CDR3 reads CASSWAHRYQETQYF. CDR3 bases: TGCGCCAGCAGCTGGGCCCACAGGTACCAAGAGACCCAGTACTTC.

V and J are TRBV9 and TRBJ2-1; 11 bases map to TRBD1. The CDR3 consists of 15 residues. Trimming at V came to 4 bases and at J to 5 bases, leaving 5 bases not matched to a gene. Germline V gives CDR1 SGDLS, CDR2 YYNGEE. For the CDR3, the DNA is TGTGCCAGCAGCTCTGGACAGGGGGCGAACAATGAGCAGTTCTTC. Protein product: CASSSGQGANNEQFF.

The chain links TRBV5-1 to TRBJ2-5, with 10 nucleotides matching TRBD2. After removal of 4 bases from V and 3 bases from J, the junction contained 15 bases not matched to a gene. Germline V lookup: CDR1 SGHRS, CDR2 YFSETQ. CDR3 size: 18 residues. CDR3 DNA: TGCGCCAGCAGCCAGAAGGATTGGAGCGGGAGGGCCGAAGAGACCCAGTACTTC. Protein: CASSQKDWSGRAEETQYF.

The chain is built from TRBV5-1 and TRBJ1-4; TRBD1 is a possible D gene (5 bases). Germline lookup yields CDR1 SGHRS and CDR2 YFSETQ. The CDR3 spans 17 residues. Trimming took off 2 bases at V and 3 bases at J, with 17 bases between the two ends. CDR3 in amino acids: CASSFSPLGTANEKLFF. The CDR3 DNA reads TGCGCCAGCAGCTTTTCCCCTTTGGGGACTGCTAATGAAAAACTGTTTTTT.

This chain uses TRBV7-8 with TRBJ1-5, with 7 bases matching TRBD1. The trim removed 1 base at V and 0 bases at J, leaving 3 bases unmatched. The CDR3 runs to 16 residues. CDR1 and CDR2 (germline): SGHVS, FQNEAQ. In DNA, the CDR3 is TGTGCCAGCAGCTTAGTGCAGGGGGATAGCAATCAGCCCCAGCATTTT. Translating it yields CASSLVQGDSNQPQHF.

The rearrangement links TRBV27 to TRBJ1-1; no reliable D call. This CDR3 spans 14 amino acids. The germline CDR1 and CDR2 sequences are MNHEY and SMNVEV (reference sequence). V shed 6 bases and J shed 0 bases, with 11 bases lying between them. The CDR3: CASSPGSLNTEAFF. DNA for the CDR3: TGTGCCAGCAGCCCCGGGAGTTTGAACACTGAAGCTTTCTTT.

The genes are TRBV27 and TRBJ2-5; TRBD2 is a possible D gene (5 bases). This CDR3 is 11 amino acids long. The V end was cut by 3 bases, the J end by 7 bases, with 6 bases between. Germline V gene data show CDR1 as MNHEY and CDR2 as SMNVEV (reference sequence). The CDR3 DNA reads TGTGCCAGCAGTTTCGAGGGGACCCAGTACTTC. This sequence encodes CASSFEGTQYF.

V is TRBV7-2 and J is TRBJ1-1; weak D call: TRBD1 (6 bases). Trimming left V 5 bases short and J 2 bases short, with 21 bases between. The CDR3 length is 17 residues. Looked up from germline, CDR1 is SGHTA and CDR2 is FQGNSA. Written as DNA, the CDR3 is TGTGCCAGCAGCACCTCCGGTGGGGGCAGAATAAACACTGAAGCTTTCTTT. Translated, it gives CASSTSGGGRINTEAFF.

V usage is TRBV6-5 and J usage is TRBJ2-3, with a possible D match to TRBD2 (5 bases). Germline CDR1 reads MNHEY; CDR2 reads SVGAGI. V gave up 7 bases and J gave up 9 bases, with 11 bases separating them. The CDR3 has 11 residues. CDR3 in amino acids: CASMGARTQYF. The DNA of the CDR3 is TGTGCCAGCATGGGAGCTAGGACGCAGTATTTT.

The V and J genes are TRBV30 and TRBJ1-5, with D uncertain. CDR1 GTSNPN and CDR2 SVGIG come from the germline V gene (reference sequence). This CDR3 contains 12 residues. The V and J ends lost 3 bases and 2 bases respectively, with 5 bases between them. The CDR3 coding sequence is TGTGCCTGGAGGCGAGGCAATCAGCCCCAGCATTTT. Amino acid sequence: CAWRRGNQPQHF. The full variable domain, its missing parts supplied by reference TRBV30 and TRBJ1-5, is SQTIHQWPATLVQPVGSPLSLECTVEGTSNPNLYWYRQAAGRGLQLLFYSVGIGQISSEVPQNLSASRPQDRQFILSSKKLLLSDSGFYLCAWRRGNQPQHFGDGTRLSIL.

This sequence joins TRBV5-1 and TRBJ2-3; maybe TRBD1 (5 bases). Germline V lookup: CDR1 SGHRS, CDR2 YFSETQ. With 4 bases removed from V and 0 bases from J, the gap between germline ends came to 12 bases. The CDR3 has 15 residues. In DNA, the CDR3 is TGCGCCAGCAGCCCAGCAGGGCGCAGCACAGATACGCAGTATTTT. It yields the protein CASSPAGRSTDTQYF.

The rearrangement links TRBV5-1 to TRBJ2-1, with TRBD2 matching over 11 bases. Germline trimming cut 2 bases from V and 5 bases from J; bases unmatched to any gene: 12. Germline V lookup: CDR1 SGHRS, CDR2 YFSETQ. The CDR3 runs to 18 residues. The chain's CDR3 is CASSFKLLLAGGNNEQFF. CDR3 DNA sequence: TGCGCCAGCAGCTTTAAATTACTTCTAGCGGGAGGAAACAATGAGCAGTTCTTC.

The rearrangement links TRBV5-1 to TRBJ2-6; tentatively, D is TRBD1 (5 bases). V lost 0 bases to trimming and J lost 4 bases, with 8 bases between them. The CDR3 length is 15 residues. Germline-derived CDR1 and CDR2 are SGHRS and YFSETQ. The CDR3 reads CASSLGQSGANVLTF. CDR3 in DNA: TGCGCCAGCAGCTTGGGACAGTCCGGGGCCAACGTCCTGACTTTC. The whole variable domain, filled in from reference TRBV5-1 and TRBJ2-6, reads KAGVTQTPRYLIKTRGQQVTLSCSPISGHRSVSWYQQTPGQGLQFLFEYFSETQRNKGNFPGRFSGRQFSNSRSEMNVSTLELGDSALYLCASSLGQSGANVLTFGAGSRLTVL.

In its sample, this clone was seen once. The V gene is TRBV6-6, the J gene TRBJ1-1, with 10 nucleotides matching TRBD1. The ends lost 0 bases at V and 4 bases at J; junction bases unmatched: 2. CDR3 size: 15 residues. Germline assignment: CDR1 MNHNY and CDR2 SVGAGI (reference sequence). CDR3 residues: CASSYSDRGGTEAFF. The CDR3 bases are TGTGCCAGCAGTTACTCGGACAGGGGGGGCACTGAAGCTTTCTTT.

The chain recombines TRBV2 with TRBJ1-5; D call uncertain. Germline V lookup: CDR1 SNHLY, CDR2 FYNNEI. CDR3 length: 13 amino acids. Trimming left V 4 bases short and J 7 bases short, with 11 bases between. The CDR3 spells CASSGRTGQPQHF. In nucleotides, the CDR3 is TGTGCCAGCAGTGGAAGGACGGGGCAGCCCCAGCATTTT.

The V gene is TRBV5-4, the J gene TRBJ1-2, with 9 bases lining up with TRBD1. Germline loops: CDR1 SGHNT, CDR2 YYREEE (reference sequence). Trimming cost V 7 bases and J 8 bases; bases outside gene matches: 9. This CDR3 is 13 amino acids long. The CDR3 DNA follows: TGTGCCAGCCTAAGACAGGGGGTTGACGGCTACACCTTC. It encodes CASLRQGVDGYTF.